The rows below give T cell receptor beta chains drawn from one sample of a study of T cell responses to AZD1222 COVID-19 vaccine. Clones were sequenced by immunoSEQ multiplex PCR, and TCRdb holds only the in-frame ones, with some missing. The sample lists 95,000 to 100,000 clones; 90% to 95% were seen once. Here the sequenced sample was peripheral blood, taken 28 days after the second AZD1222 dose. Every receptor here comes from an adult who received the AZD1222 COVID-19 vaccine. CDR3s include the opening cysteine and the closing phenylalanine or tryptophan. D genes are given only for firm matches. Clone size, where shown, is once, few, many, or a class for clones that have expanded.

>-|TRBV30|-|TRBJ2-7
CAWGPGGYEQYF
TGTGCCTGGGGTCCGGGTGGGTACGAGCAGTACTTC
>-|TRBV18|-|TRBJ1-1
CASSVTDGWTEAFF
TGTGCCAGCTCGGTGACGGACGGGTGGACTGAAGCTTTCTTT
>-|TRBV5-6|-|TRBJ2-1
CASSLRGGTEYNEQFF
TGTGCCAGCAGCCTTCGAGGGGGGACGGAATACAATGAGCAGTTCTTC
>-|TRBV12-5|TRBD1|TRBJ2-5
CASGSGQGWQTQYF
TGTGCTAGTGGTTCCGGACAGGGGTGGCAGACCCAGTACTTC
>once|TRBV18|-|TRBJ1-2
CASSPPSRPYGYTF
TGTGCCAGCTCACCACCGTCCAGGCCATATGGCTACACCTTC
>-|TRBV28|TRBD1|TRBJ2-5
CASSPGQGVETQYF
TGTGCCAGCTCTCCCGGACAGGGGGTAGAGACCCAGTACTTC
>-|TRBV10-2|-|TRBJ1-1
CASNGQYEAFF
TGCGCCAGCAACGGACAGTATGAAGCTTTCTTT
>-|TRBV28|-|TRBJ1-3
CASSLNRFQEGNTIYF
TGTGCCAGCAGTCTAAACAGGTTTCAGGAGGGAAACACCATATATTTT
>-|TRBV28|TRBD1|TRBJ1-2
CASTIGQEAYGYTF
TGTGCCAGCACCATCGGACAGGAGGCCTATGGCTACACCTTC
>-|TRBV5-1|-|TRBJ2-2
CASSLRPGGDTGELFF
TGCGCCAGCAGCTTGCGGCCAGGGGGGGACACCGGGGAGCTGTTTTTT
>-|TRBV6-2/TRBV6-3|-|TRBJ2-3
CASSWASGTDTQYF
TGTGCCAGCAGTTGGGCTAGCGGCACAGATACGCAGTATTTT